This entry features one T cell receptor (beta chain) sequence. The specificity of this receptor is unknown. There are no base qualities to consult, and no much larger clone falls within one base. The germline V gene gives CDR1 as SQVTM and CDR2 as ANQGSEA. Including cysteine and phenylalanine, the CDR3 has 12 amino acids. CDR3 DNA only is kept here, 36 bases in frame from base 1. The meaning of the sample's time point label: 100 days after allo-HCT. Blood samples were obtained from recipients approximately 28 days before transplant and at days 30, 100 and 180 after transplant. Nuclei Lysis Solution was used to extract genomic DNA from fresh or cryopreserved unfractionated peripheral blood mononuclear cells. TCR beta CDR3 regions were amplified from genomic DNA with the immunoSEQ assay, a bias-controlled multiplex PCR using V- and J-specific primers. In a second PCR step, the CDR3 amplicons were tagged with a proprietary barcode plus Illumina adapter sequences. An Illumina MiSeq instrument was used to sequence the CDR3 libraries. Concerning the study's data processing: Export and quality control were done with immunoSEQ Analyzer 3.0, while downstream analyses used R Bioconductor and Immunarch. Only productive rearrangements within the normalized downsampled data set were used in the calculation of repertoire metrics. In the normalized cohort, clonotypes with more than 5 templates were defined as pathologically expanded. Repertoire diversity was measured with the Inverse Simpson Index. To capture all clonotypes, the CMV-specificity analyses were run on the non-normalized data set. The immuneACCESS repertoire file appears here via TCRdb, limited to in-frame rearrangements. These files lack a portion of the clones; in checked studies, under half of the deficit traces to unresolved V genes, and the cause of the others is not known. The V and J calls and clone size come from that table; D and trimming were worked out from the DNA. The sample has 6,000 to 9,000 clones on record, roughly 89% of them singletons. Clones ranked in the top ten supply 4.5% to 7% of the sample.

The source of the sample is a study of T cell clonotyping in hematopoietic cell transplantation (dated by TCRdb to the early 2020s). Looking at the study overall: A total of 120 to 150 blood samples were gathered in the study from under 40 consecutive transplant recipients along with their related donors. Patient recruitment ran from late 2015 to early 2017, and follow-up continued until late 2020 or death. On the study overall, not on this receptor specifically: The sample size was limited, and CD4 and CD8 repertoire contributions could not be separated because cells were not sorted. After transplant, TCR diversity in recipients dropped, and pathologically expanded clonotypes climbed progressively between day 30 and day 180. Donor and pretransplant recipient Inverse Simpson Index values predicted broader posttransplant TCR repertoire diversity. Overlap with donor repertoires was found for only a small fraction of recipient repertoires, with over 97% found to appear de novo at the given depth.

In this chain, TRBV29-1 is recombined with TRBJ2-5, and TRBD2 may be the D gene, going by 7 matching bases. The clonotype comes from a male patient between 45 and 59 years old who had an allogeneic stem cell transplant from a related donor, so the T cells may come from the graft donor. Some clones in this sample may be carry-over from other donors' samples. The sequencing used PBMCs, collected 100 days after allogeneic stem cell transplant. CDR3 loop: CAGEGGKETQYF. The nucleotide sequence reads as follows: TGCGCCGGAGAGGGGGGGAAAGAGACCCAGTACTTC.